This passage covers 20 T cell receptor beta chains from one sample sequenced in a study of T-cell reconstitution after alpha-beta-depleted transplantation in children. Unique molecular identifiers were incorporated into the prepared TCRbeta library. A single record per CDR3 protein comes from TCRdb applying MiXCR to the PCR reads. The table has about 170,000 distinct CDR3 sequences, around 10% seen once. The sequenced sample was PBMCs, obtained before TCRalphabeta/CD19-depleted stem cell transplant. Receptor source: a boy between 2 and 15 years old with acute myeloid leukemia, due to receive a stem cell transplant.

This clonotype appeared many times. The rearrangement joins TRBV20-1 to TRBJ2-3; 14 bases agree with TRBD2. This CDR3 has 16 amino acids. Trimming cost V 5 bases and J 5 bases; bases outside gene matches: 9. The germline V gene encodes CDR1 DFQATT and CDR2 SNEGSKA (reference sequence). The CDR3 here is CSAPLTSGGVIDTQYF. The CDR3 DNA sequence: TGCAGTGCTCCCTTGACTAGCGGGGGGGTGATAGATACGCAGTATTTT.

This clonotype was seen ten or more times. The V call is TRBV4-1, the J call TRBJ1-2; D is unresolved. There are 16 residues in the CDR3. Between the trimmed V and J ends, which lost 0 bases and 1 base, there was a span of 12 bases. The germline gives CDR1 MGHRA, CDR2 YSYEKL. This chain's CDR3 is CASSQDPYRFNYGYTF. The CDR3 region has the DNA TGCGCCAGCAGCCAAGACCCCTATCGGTTTAACTATGGCTACACCTTC.

This clonotype has ten or more counts. J is TRBJ2-1 and V is TRBV5-5; TRBD2 might be the D (6 bases). The CDR3 contains 14 residues. With 3 bases removed from V and 0 bases from J, the gap between germline ends came to 7 bases. CDR1 is SGHKS, CDR2 YYEKEE, per germline (reference sequence). CDR3 sequence: CASSSAGSYNEQFF. The CDR3 coding sequence is TGTGCCAGCAGCTCAGCGGGCTCCTACAATGAGCAGTTCTTC.

In this sample, this clonotype turned up many times. Germline and junction disagree at one end, which may indicate a read error. This chain uses TRBV7-3 with TRBJ1-1; possibly TRBD1 for D (5 bases). The CDR3 loop spans 15 amino acids. Germline-derived CDR1 and CDR2 are SGHTA and FQGTGA. The CDR3 here is CPSSPSGVGSTEAFF. The CDR3 bases are TGCCCCAGCAGCCCCTCGGGGGTAGGGAGCACTGAAGCTTTCTTT.

In its sample, this clonotype was seen many times. The chain joins TRBV5-1 to TRBJ1-4; possible D gene TRBD1, 5 bases. The germline V gene encodes CDR1 SGHRS and CDR2 YFSETQ. CDR3 length: 15 residues. V lost 0 bases and J lost 5, with 11 bases in between. The CDR3 reads CASSLAGTVNEKLFF. The DNA for the CDR3 is TGCGCCAGCAGCTTGGCCGGGACGGTAAATGAAAAACTGTTTTTT.

This clonotype has at least ten counts. The gene calls are TRBV20-1 and TRBJ2-3, with 14 bases lining up with TRBD2. With V trimmed by 3 bases and J by 4 bases, 9 bases remained unmatched. The CDR3 runs to 17 residues. From germline, CDR1 is DFQATT and CDR2 SNEGSKA (reference sequence). The CDR3 region is CSASPGLAGDYADTQYF. The CDR3 coding sequence is TGCAGTGCTAGCCCGGGACTAGCGGGAGATTACGCAGATACGCAGTATTTT.

This clonotype was detected many times. This chain links TRBV11-3 with TRBJ2-7; 13 nucleotides line up with TRBD2. The CDR3 is 16 residues long. V shed 5 bases and J 4 bases; nucleotides not matched to a gene: 8. Germline V gene sequence: CDR1 SGHNT, CDR2 YENEEA. The CDR3 region has the DNA TGTGCCAGCAGCCGTGGTGGACTAGCGGGGGATTACGAGCAGTACTTC. This encodes CASSRGGLAGDYEQYF.

This clonotype showed up many times. V is TRBV7-3 and J is TRBJ2-1; TRBD1 might be the D (6 bases). V was pared by 1 base and J by 13 bases, with 14 bases between. The CDR3 consists of 13 residues. The germline V gene has CDR1 SGHTA and CDR2 FQGTGA. This CDR3 is CASSLMGAVDQFF. The CDR3, as DNA: TGTGCCAGCAGCTTAATGGGGGCGGTTGATCAGTTCTTC.

This clonotype has a count of ten or more. The chain couples TRBV6-5 to TRBJ2-5, with D uncertain. CDR1 is MNHEY, CDR2 SVGAGI, per germline. The CDR3 covers 14 residues. V lost 5 bases, J lost 1 base, and 11 bases lay in between. CDR3 sequence: CASSQSLAQETQYF. Here the CDR3 DNA reads TGTGCCAGCAGTCAGTCGCTGGCCCAAGAGACCCAGTACTTC.

V and J are TRBV5-4 and TRBJ1-4; D remains unclear. The V end was cut by 1 base, the J end by 0 bases, with 16 bases between. Germline V gene data show CDR1 as SGHNT and CDR2 as YYREEE (reference sequence). The CDR3 is made up of 18 amino acids. The CDR3 DNA is TGTGCCAGCAGCTTGCCTAAGGTGTTCGTTGCAACTAATGAAAAACTGTTTTTT. Residues: CASSLPKVFVATNEKLFF.

This clonotype was detected many times. This rearrangement joins TRBV5-1 to TRBJ2-3, with D tentatively TRBD2 (6 bases). The length of the CDR3 is 14 residues. The V gene lost 3 bases and the J gene lost 0 bases, with 8 bases spanning the gap. Germline assignment: CDR1 SGHRS and CDR2 YFSETQ. The chain's CDR3 is CASSWDWSTDTQYF. In nucleotides, the CDR3 is TGCGCCAGCAGCTGGGACTGGAGCACAGATACGCAGTATTTT.

Ten or more counts support this clonotype. This sequence joins TRBV7-9 and TRBJ2-1; the match to TRBD2 covers 7 bases. CDR1 and CDR2 from the germline V gene are SEHNR and FQNEAQ (reference sequence). The CDR3 is 15 residues long. V lost 5 bases and J lost 2; bases outside the gene matches: 6. The CDR3 loop reads CASSALAATYNEQFF. DNA for the CDR3: TGTGCCAGCAGCGCCCTAGCGGCTACCTACAATGAGCAGTTCTTC.

This clonotype has at least ten counts. V and J are TRBV24-1 and TRBJ2-1; D gene unclear. Per germline, CDR1 KGHDR and CDR2 SFDVKD. Trimming shortened V by 3 bases and J by 8 bases, and 13 bases separated the two germline ends. The CDR3 consists of 14 residues. This CDR3 is CATSDPETGYEQFF. The CDR3, as DNA: TGTGCCACCAGTGATCCCGAGACGGGCTATGAGCAGTTCTTC.

This clonotype was found many times. J is TRBJ2-7 and V is TRBV28, with TRBD2 matching over 9 bases. CDR1 MDHEN and CDR2 SYDVKM come from the germline V gene. The CDR3 spans 13 residues. V dropped 3 bases and J dropped 3; count of bases not matched to a gene: 0. DNA for the CDR3: TGTGCCAGCAGTTTGCGGGGGGGCTACGAGCAGTACGTC. Encoded protein: CASSLRGGYEQYV.

This clonotype was counted once. This clone may be a read error of a much larger clone one base away. The rearrangement joins TRBV5-1 to TRBJ2-6; D remains unclear. Trimming stripped 5 bases from V and 0 bases from J, with 12 bases between. Germline CDR1 and CDR2: SGHRS and YFSETQ. The CDR3 spans 16 residues. The CDR3 nucleotides read TGCGCCAGCAGTCGTGACTGGGACTCTGGGGCCAACGTCCTGACTTTC. It is translated as CASSRDWDSGANVLTF. Combining the CDR3 with reference TRBV5-1 and TRBJ2-6 gives the whole variable domain KAGVTQTPRYLIKTRGQQVTLSCSPISGHRSVSWYQQTPGQGLQFLFEYFSETQRNKGNFPGRFSGRQFSNSRSEMNVSTLELGDSALYLCASSRDWDSGANVLTFGAGSRLTVL.

This clonotype has a count of ten or more. The chain joins TRBV29-1 to TRBJ2-1; possibly TRBD2 for D (6 bases). The germline V gene has CDR1 SQVTM and CDR2 ANQGSEA. V shed 5 bases and J shed 0 bases, with 11 bases lying between them. The CDR3 spans 14 residues. The CDR3 region is CSVLPGDSYNEQFF. Written as DNA, the CDR3 is TGCAGCGTTCTACCGGGAGACTCCTACAATGAGCAGTTCTTC.

This clonotype was counted at least ten times. The chain carries TRBV10-3 and TRBJ2-4; possible D gene TRBD1, 5 bases. Trimming shortened V by 2 bases and J by 0 bases, and 8 bases separated the two germline ends. The CDR3 runs to 15 residues. The V gene's germline CDR1 is ENHRY and CDR2 SYGVKD. The CDR3 region is CAISEDRIAKNIQYF. The CDR3 nucleotides read TGTGCCATCAGTGAGGACAGAATAGCCAAAAACATTCAGTACTTC.

Ten or more counts support this clonotype. This rearrangement joins TRBV5-1 to TRBJ1-6; maybe TRBD1 (5 bases). The CDR3 totals 12 residues. Trimming stripped 0 bases from V and 15 bases from J, with 10 bases between. From germline, CDR1 is SGHRS and CDR2 YFSETQ. CDR3 region: CASSLVGTDLHF. The CDR3 region has the DNA TGCGCCAGCAGCTTGGTTGGGACGGACCTCCACTTT.

Of note for this clonotype: A much larger clone differs from this one at a single base, so this may be a read error. This chain joins TRBV5-6 and TRBJ2-3; unclear D gene. The germline V gene has CDR1 SGHDT and CDR2 YYEEEE. CDR3 length: 15 residues. The CDR3 DNA reads TGTGTCAGCAGCCCGATCGCAGGAGGCACAGATACGCAGTATTTT. This sequence encodes CVSSPIAGGTDTQYF.

Concerning this clonotype: A read error is possible here, since a much larger clone lies one base away. The rearrangement uses TRBV3-1 and TRBJ2-2, with a tentative D call TRBD1 (5 bases). There are 13 residues in the CDR3. CDR1 and CDR2 from the germline V gene are LGHDT and YNNKEL (reference sequence). V shed 2 bases and J shed 6 bases, with 7 bases lying between them. CDR3 in amino acids: CASSQTGSGELFF. CDR3 nucleotides: TGTGCCAGCAGCCAAACAGGCTCCGGGGAGCTGTTTTTT.